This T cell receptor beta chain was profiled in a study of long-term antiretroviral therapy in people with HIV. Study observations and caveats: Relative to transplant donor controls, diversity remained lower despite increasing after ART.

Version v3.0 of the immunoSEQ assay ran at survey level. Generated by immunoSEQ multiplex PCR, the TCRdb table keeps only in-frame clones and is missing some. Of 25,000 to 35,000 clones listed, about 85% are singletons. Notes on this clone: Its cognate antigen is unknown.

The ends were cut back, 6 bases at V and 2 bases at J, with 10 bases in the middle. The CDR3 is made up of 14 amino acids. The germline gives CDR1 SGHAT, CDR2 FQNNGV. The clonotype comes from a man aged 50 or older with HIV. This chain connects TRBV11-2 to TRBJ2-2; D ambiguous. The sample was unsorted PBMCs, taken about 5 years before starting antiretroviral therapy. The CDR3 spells CASSSGRNTGELFF. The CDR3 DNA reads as TGTGCCAGCAGTTCCGGACGAAACACCGGGGAGCTGTTTTTT.